This entry concerns a single T cell receptor (beta chain). Its matching antigen is unknown. The sample originates from a study of T cell responses to AZD1222 COVID-19 vaccine. The wider study: Pooling was applied to second doses at about 4 or about 12 weeks.

Some clones are missing from TCRdb's copy, which holds only in-frame ones; the method was immunoSEQ multiplex PCR. The top ten hold around 20% of the sample, which has around 100,000 clones, about 89% seen once. The CDR3 totals 13 residues. Germline V CDR1 and CDR2: SQVTM, ANQGSEA. Trimming stripped 6 bases from V and 0 bases from J, with 10 bases between. Study outcomes and limitations: Regions 160-218 and 743-854 dominated among vaccine-associated CD4 TCRs spanning spike. The study sampled repertoires only after the peak T cell response. Reportedly, nearly half of unique spike TCRs recognized epitopes outside B.1.351/B.1.1.7 mutations.

The sample in question was peripheral blood, obtained on day 0 of AZD1222 vaccination. The chain links TRBV29-1 to TRBJ2-3; possibly TRBD1 for D (6 bases). The clonotype originates from an adult in good health. In DNA form, the CDR3 reads TGCAGCGTCAGGGGAAGGAGCACAGATACGCAGTATTTT. Amino acid sequence: CSVRGRSTDTQYF.